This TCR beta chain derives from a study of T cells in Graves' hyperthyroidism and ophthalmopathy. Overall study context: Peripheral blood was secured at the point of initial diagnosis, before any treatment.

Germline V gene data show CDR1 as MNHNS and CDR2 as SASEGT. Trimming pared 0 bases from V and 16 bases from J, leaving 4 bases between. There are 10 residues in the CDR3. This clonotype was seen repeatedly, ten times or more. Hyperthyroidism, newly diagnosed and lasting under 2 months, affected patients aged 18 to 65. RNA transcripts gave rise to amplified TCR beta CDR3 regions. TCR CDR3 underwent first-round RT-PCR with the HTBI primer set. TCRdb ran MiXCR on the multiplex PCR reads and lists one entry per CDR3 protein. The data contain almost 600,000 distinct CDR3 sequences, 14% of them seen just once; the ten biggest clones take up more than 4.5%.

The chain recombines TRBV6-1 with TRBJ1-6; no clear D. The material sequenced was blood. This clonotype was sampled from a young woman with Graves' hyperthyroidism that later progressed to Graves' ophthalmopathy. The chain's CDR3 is CASSEAWLHF. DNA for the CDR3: TGTGCCAGCAGTGAAGCTTGGCTCCACTTT.